The 24 T cell receptor beta chains below come from one sample, sequenced in a study of cytomegalovirus exposure and HLA in healthy donors. PCR used 60 Vbeta primers and 13 Jbeta primers. Clones were read by immunoSEQ multiplex PCR, and TCRdb kept only the in-frame ones, dropping some. The repertoire holds roughly 260,000 clones, with almost 85% as singletons. Material: PBMCs. The receptor source for this set is a woman in her 40s in good health and CMV-seropositive.

The table lists this clone with a few counts. The CDR3 DNA follows: TGTGCCAGCAGCTTCCCCGCGCAGGGATCATCTGGAAACACCATATATTTT. Translation: CASSFPAQGSSGNTIYF. The V gene is TRBV7-9, the J gene TRBJ1-3; weak D call: TRBD1 (5 bases). The V end was cut by 3 bases, the J end by 1 base, with 16 bases between. The CDR3 length is 17 residues. The germline V gene encodes CDR1 SEHNR and CDR2 FQNEAQ (reference sequence).

The V gene is TRBV21-1, the J gene TRBJ1-2. TRBV21-1 is marked as a pseudogene. The CDR3 has 16 residues. CDR3 in amino acids: CASSKRERTRVYGYTF. The CDR3 DNA follows: TGTGCCAGCAGCAAGAGGGAAAGGACTCGTGTCTATGGCTACACCTTC.

The chain couples TRBV5-1 to TRBJ1-2; D remains ambiguous. Deletions cut 0 bases from V and 0 bases from J, with 9 bases between. The germline CDR1 and CDR2 sequences are SGHRS and YFSETQ. This CDR3 is 15 amino acids long. Here the CDR3 DNA reads TGCGCCAGCAGCTTGGATCTGGGAGCTAACTATGGCTACACCTTC. Protein sequence: CASSLDLGANYGYTF.

This chain uses TRBV30 with TRBJ2-4; 8 bases agree with TRBD2. This CDR3 region has 12 residues. The germline V gene encodes CDR1 GTSNPN and CDR2 SVGIG (reference sequence). V lost 4 bases to trimming and J lost 9 bases; unmatched junction nucleotides: 5. CDR3 coding DNA: TGTGCCTGGAACGCGGGAGGAGGCATTCAGTACTTC. Its protein product is CAWNAGGGIQYF.

The chain links TRBV30 to TRBJ2-7, with 15 bases identical to TRBD2. The germline V gene has CDR1 GTSNPN and CDR2 SVGIG (reference sequence). The CDR3 spans 15 residues. Germline trimming cut 2 bases from V and 6 bases from J; bases unmatched to any gene: 5. The CDR3 sequence is CAWSPGLAGGGEQYF. The CDR3 DNA is TGTGCCTGGAGTCCCGGACTAGCGGGAGGGGGCGAGCAGTACTTC.

V gene TRBV6-1 combines with J gene TRBJ2-7; 13 nucleotides match TRBD2. The CDR3 is made up of 15 amino acids. Germline trimming cut 5 bases from V and 5 bases from J; bases unmatched to any gene: 6. Germline V lookup: CDR1 MNHNS, CDR2 SASEGT. This CDR3 is CASSQLAGGSDEQYF. In DNA, the CDR3 is TGTGCCAGCAGTCAACTAGCGGGAGGGTCCGACGAGCAGTACTTC.

The gene calls are TRBV28 and TRBJ2-7, with a weak D call TRBD1 (6 bases). Germline CDR1 and CDR2: MDHEN and SYDVKM. The CDR3 consists of 14 residues. Trimming left V 5 bases short and J 7 bases short, with 18 bases between. CDR3: CASSQTGTSGEQYF. For the CDR3, the DNA is TGTGCCAGCAGTCAAACAGGGACCTCAGGGGAGCAGTACTTC.

V gene TRBV27 combines with J gene TRBJ2-7, with D possibly being TRBD1 (6 bases). The CDR3 length is 16 residues. V lost 4 bases and J lost 0, with 16 bases in between. Germline V gene sequence: CDR1 MNHEY, CDR2 SMNVEV (reference sequence). The CDR3 protein is CASSSHTGLSSYEQYF. CDR3 DNA: TGTGCCAGCAGTTCTCACACAGGGCTTAGCTCCTACGAGCAGTACTTC.

The rearrangement uses TRBV11-2 and TRBJ2-1, with a tentative D call TRBD1 (5 bases). The V end lost 8 bases, the J end lost 3 bases, and 17 bases lay between the germline ends. The CDR3 covers 15 residues. Germline V gives CDR1 SGHAT, CDR2 FQNNGV. CDR3 nucleotide sequence: TGTGCCAGCGGCCCAGGGCCCAGCTTCTACAATGAGCAGTTCTTC. This translates into CASGPGPSFYNEQFF.

The V gene is TRBV2, the J gene TRBJ1-3; TRBD1 is a possible D gene (6 bases). Trimming left V 6 bases short and J 0 bases short, with 12 bases between. CDR1 is SNHLY, CDR2 FYNNEI, per germline. The CDR3 is made up of 15 amino acids. The CDR3 DNA follows: TGTGCCAGCAGGACCGGACAGTTCTCTGGAAACACCATATATTTT. Translation gives CASRTGQFSGNTIYF.

The rearrangement uses TRBV30 and TRBJ2-7; tentatively, D is TRBD1 (5 bases). Germline CDR1 GTSNPN, CDR2 SVGIG (reference sequence). This CDR3 is 12 amino acids long. For the CDR3, the DNA is TGTGCTGGGGCGCGACAGTCCTACGAGCAGTACTTC. Protein product: CAGARQSYEQYF.

The chain carries TRBV15 and TRBJ2-2; D remains ambiguous. CDR1 LNHNV and CDR2 YYDKDF come from the germline V gene (reference sequence). The CDR3 is 13 residues long. Trimming shortened V by 7 bases and J by 4 bases, and 10 bases separated the two germline ends. CDR3 DNA sequence: TGTGCCACCACTTCAGGTAGCACCGGGGAGCTGTTTTTT. This gives the protein CATTSGSTGELFF.

This clone has only one observation. This CDR3 reads CASRVGMNTEAFF. CDR3 DNA: TGTGCCAGCCGGGTTGGCATGAACACTGAAGCTTTCTTT. The J gene is TRBJ1-1, the V gene TRBV18, with unresolved D. CDR1 and CDR2 from the germline V gene are KGHSH and LQKENI. Trimming shortened V by 8 bases and J by 0 bases, and 10 bases separated the two germline ends. This CDR3 contains 13 residues.

The chain recombines TRBV5-6 with TRBJ2-2; D perhaps matches TRBD2 (6 bases). This CDR3 has 18 residues. The V and J ends lost 0 bases and 0 bases respectively, with 15 bases between them. Germline loops: CDR1 SGHDT, CDR2 YYEEEE. The CDR3, as DNA: TGTGCCAGCAGCTTGGACCGGGGGTGGGCGTCGAACACCGGGGAGCTGTTTTTT. The encoded protein is CASSLDRGWASNTGELFF.

The chain recombines TRBV21-1 with TRBJ2-7; TRBD1 is taken as the D call from the table, unchecked against the DNA. TRBV21-1 is a pseudogene. This CDR3 has 17 residues. This CDR3 reads CASSLRVLGTVPYEQYF. DNA of the CDR3: TGTGCCAGCAGCCTGCGGGTCTTGGGGACAGTCCCCTACGAGCAGTACTTC.

The DNA of the CDR3 is TGCGCCAGCAGCCAAGATATCCTAGAGCCACCTCGTGAGCAGTTCTTC. Translating it yields CASSQDILEPPREQFF. The chain is built from TRBV4-3 and TRBJ2-1, with D uncertain. This CDR3 spans 16 amino acids. V gave up 0 bases and J gave up 9 bases, with 18 bases separating them. Germline V gene data show CDR1 as LGHNA and CDR2 as YSLEER.

V is TRBV19 and J is TRBJ2-5; TRBD2 might be the D (5 bases). The CDR3 is made up of 16 amino acids. Trimming pared 4 bases from V and 7 bases from J, leaving 22 bases between. Per germline, CDR1 LNHDA and CDR2 SQIVND (reference sequence). CDR3 DNA: TGTGCCAGTAGTACTCGGGATCCTAGGGCGCTGGGGACCCAGTACTTC. Translated, it gives CASSTRDPRALGTQYF.

The CDR3 is CASSWVSRQGYRGYTF. The CDR3 DNA reads as TGTGCCAGCAGCTGGGTATCTCGACAGGGATATAGGGGCTACACCTTC. This chain joins TRBV5-4 and TRBJ1-2, with TRBD1 matching over 7 bases. This CDR3 has 16 amino acids. CDR1 SGHNT and CDR2 YYREEE come from the germline V gene (reference sequence). With 3 bases clipped from V and 8 bases from J, the junction kept 16 bases outside the gene matches. Complete variable domain (other parts from reference TRBV5-4 and TRBJ1-2): ETGVTQSPTHLIKTRGQQVTLRCSSQSGHNTVSWYQQALGQGPQFIFQYYREEENGRGNFPPRFSGLQFPNYSSELNVNALELDDSALYLCASSWVSRQGYRGYTFGSGTRLTVV.

The rearrangement uses TRBV7-2 and TRBJ2-3; TRBD2 agrees at 7 bases. CDR1 and CDR2 (germline): SGHTA, FQGNSA. The V and J ends lost 2 bases and 6 bases, in that order; junction bases with no gene match: 11. The CDR3 has 16 residues. CDR3 DNA sequence: TGTGCCAGCAGCTTATTTCTCGGAGCGGGAAGCGATACGCAGTATTTT. It codes for CASSLFLGAGSDTQYF. Combining the CDR3 with reference TRBV7-2 and TRBJ2-3 gives the whole variable domain GAGVSQSPSNKVTEKGKDVELRCDPISGHTALYWYRQSLGQGLEFLIYFQGNSAPDKSGLPSDRFSAERTGGSVSTLTIQRTQQEDSAVYLCASSLFLGAGSDTQYFGPGTRLTVL.

This chain uses TRBV18 with TRBJ2-1; D might be TRBD1 (5 bases). V was clipped by 3 bases and J by 7 bases, with 10 bases between them. From germline, CDR1 is KGHSH and CDR2 LQKENI. This CDR3 region has 13 residues. Here the CDR3 DNA reads TGTGCCAGCTCACCGTCCAGGGTGAATGAGCAGTTCTTC. Residues: CASSPSRVNEQFF.

This chain links TRBV7-2 with TRBJ2-3; unclear D gene. The V and J ends lost 0 bases and 5 bases respectively, with 6 bases between them. Germline assignment: CDR1 SGHTA and CDR2 FQGNSA. CDR3 length: 13 residues. CDR3 region: CASSLASGDTQYF. Written as DNA, the CDR3 is TGTGCCAGCAGCTTAGCGTCCGGAGATACGCAGTATTTT.

The gene calls are TRBV30 and TRBJ1-3, with TRBD1 as a possible D gene (5 bases). This CDR3 region has 19 residues. V was pared by 3 bases and J by 0 bases, with 24 bases between. The germline V gene encodes CDR1 GTSNPN and CDR2 SVGIG (reference sequence). For the CDR3, the DNA is TGTGCCTGGAGCCCGTTTGGAGGGGACTTATTGAGCTCTGGAAACACCATATATTTT. Translation: CAWSPFGGDLLSSGNTIYF.

This chain joins TRBV5-4 and TRBJ1-1; D call uncertain. Germline-derived CDR1 and CDR2 are SGHNT and YYREEE (reference sequence). This CDR3 has 13 amino acids. Trimming shortened V by 0 bases and J by 0 bases, and 3 bases separated the two germline ends. CDR3 nucleotide sequence: TGTGCCAGCAGCTTGGCCTTGAACACTGAAGCTTTCTTT. Its translation: CASSLALNTEAFF.

This clone was recorded a few times. The chain is built from TRBV27 and TRBJ1-5, with TRBD1 identical over 7 bases. The CDR3 is 15 residues long. Losses at the gene ends were 0 bases for V and 6 bases for J; bases not matched to a gene: 5. Looked up from germline, CDR1 is MNHEY and CDR2 is SMNVEV (reference sequence). CDR3 DNA sequence: TGTGCCAGCAGTTTATCGACAGGGACGATTCAGCCCCAGCATTTT. Protein product: CASSLSTGTIQPQHF.